This T cell receptor (beta chain) was captured in a study of sequential checkpoint blockade in melanoma. Study-wide background: First-line arms were nivolumab then ipilimumab, or the reverse, randomized 1:1. Maintenance nivolumab came after either treatment sequence. Around 90 pretreatment tumor DNA samples were TCRβ immunosequenced. Matched biopsies came pretreatment and at week 13 for approximately 21 patients.

Treatment here: randomized to nivolumab then ipilimumab (arm A) or the reverse (arm B). TCRdb's copy holds only in-frame clones and misses some; the assay was immunoSEQ multiplex PCR. The table lists fewer than 8,000 clones, 21% of them singletons. CDR3 length: 15 residues. Germline V gene sequence: CDR1 SGHNT, CDR2 YENEEA. V was clipped by 5 bases and J by 4 bases, with 17 bases between them. This clone showed up many times. The chain links TRBV11-3 to TRBJ1-1; TRBD1 might be the D (5 bases). This TCR derives from a human donor with melanoma. The sample here was tumor tissue (inferred from file names), taken from a patient given nivolumab and ipilimumab in sequence. The CDR3 sequence: CASSREGQGPTEAFF. CDR3 coding DNA: TGTGCCAGCAGCCGAGAAGGACAAGGGCCCACTGAAGCTTTCTTT.